The 4 T cell receptor beta chains given below trace back to one sample, sequenced in a study of blood T cell repertoires in COVID-19. The method was immunoSEQ multiplex PCR; TCRdb's version includes in-frame clones alone and lacks a portion of them. The sample yields tens of thousands of clones, around 72% seen once. Specimen: peripheral blood. All receptors come from a man aged 65 to 79 with COVID-19, enrolled during active disease.

In its sample, this clone was seen a few times. This chain uses TRBV6-5 with TRBJ2-5, with no clear D. The CDR3 length is 12 residues. V was pared by 6 bases and J by 4 bases, with 9 bases between. Looked up from germline, CDR1 is MNHEY and CDR2 is SVGAGI. The CDR3 protein is CASSTTVETQYF. CDR3 coding DNA: TGTGCCAGCAGCACAACCGTAGAGACCCAGTACTTC.

The chain carries TRBV7-3 and TRBJ1-1; 7 positions match TRBD1. The CDR3 is 15 residues long. The germline V gene has CDR1 SGHTA and CDR2 FQGTGA. V shed 1 base and J 1 base; nucleotides not matched to a gene: 3. For the CDR3, the DNA is TGTGCCAGCAGCTTAATGGGACAGTCGAACACTGAAGCTTTCTTT. It codes for CASSLMGQSNTEAFF.

The rearrangement joins TRBV6-5 to TRBJ2-1; D gene unclear. The CDR3 loop spans 15 amino acids. With 1 base removed from V and 5 bases from J, the gap between germline ends came to 12 bases. Germline lookup yields CDR1 MNHEY and CDR2 SVGAGI. This CDR3 is CASSYFGLGDNEQFF. CDR3 coding DNA: TGTGCCAGCAGTTACTTTGGCCTAGGAGACAATGAGCAGTTCTTC.

The chain carries TRBV4-2 and TRBJ1-2, with D perhaps matching TRBD1 (6 bases). This CDR3 spans 16 amino acids. Per germline, CDR1 LGHNA and CDR2 YNFKEQ. V lost 2 bases, J lost 0 bases, and 13 bases lay in between. DNA for the CDR3: TGTGCCAGCAGCCAATCTACAGGGAAAGCTAACTATGGCTACACCTTC. Protein sequence: CASSQSTGKANYGYTF.